This TCR beta chain was sequenced in a study of cytomegalovirus exposure and HLA in healthy donors. Points from the study as a whole: A few CMV-associated chains were confirmed in vitro to be specific for CMV antigens.

A word on this clone: As yet, its antigen is unknown.

Separation from the 666-subject first cohort characterized the roughly 110-subject validation cohort, to which the donors belonged. CDR1 is SEHNR, CDR2 FQNEAQ, per germline (reference sequence). The CDR3 totals 19 residues. Losses at the gene ends were 5 bases for V and 4 bases for J; bases not matched to a gene: 17. The data were produced by immunoSEQ multiplex PCR, yet TCRdb's version contains in-frame clones alone and is incomplete. Of tens of thousands of clones listed, roughly 95% are singletons. The sequence was obtained from a woman aged 18 to 35 in good health and CMV-seropositive. The chain employs TRBV7-9 and TRBJ2-5; 12 bases agree with TRBD1. The sample taken for sequencing was PBMCs. The CDR3 here is CASSPGTGGAYGSRETQYF. CDR3 in DNA: TGTGCCAGCAGCCCCGGGACAGGGGGCGCTTATGGCTCCCGAGAGACCCAGTACTTC.